The present TCR beta chain was sequenced within a study of cytomegalovirus exposure and HLA in healthy donors. This clone was recorded a few times. This PCR relied on a set of 60 Vbeta primers and 13 Jbeta primers. Original processing methods: A later analysis counted 80 million or so unique TCR beta chains, around 12 million shared. Profiling relied on immunoSEQ multiplex PCR, and the TCRdb table lists in-frame clones only, not all of them. The V and J calls and the clone size are those of that table, but D and trimming were determined from the DNA. The data show approximately 160,000 clones, with 84% seen just once and about 4.9% held by the top ten. V was pared by 4 bases and J by 1 base, with 7 bases between. CDR3 size: 14 residues. The germline V gene has CDR1 LGHNA and CDR2 YSLEER.

The rearrangement links TRBV4-3 to TRBJ2-2; D possibly corresponds to TRBD2 (6 bases). Sequencing was done on a sample of PBMCs. This clonotype was sampled from a young man in good health and CMV-seronegative. The chain's CDR3 is CASSLEGNTGELFF. CDR3 in DNA: TGCGCCAGCAGCCTGGAGGGGAACACCGGGGAGCTGTTTTTT.